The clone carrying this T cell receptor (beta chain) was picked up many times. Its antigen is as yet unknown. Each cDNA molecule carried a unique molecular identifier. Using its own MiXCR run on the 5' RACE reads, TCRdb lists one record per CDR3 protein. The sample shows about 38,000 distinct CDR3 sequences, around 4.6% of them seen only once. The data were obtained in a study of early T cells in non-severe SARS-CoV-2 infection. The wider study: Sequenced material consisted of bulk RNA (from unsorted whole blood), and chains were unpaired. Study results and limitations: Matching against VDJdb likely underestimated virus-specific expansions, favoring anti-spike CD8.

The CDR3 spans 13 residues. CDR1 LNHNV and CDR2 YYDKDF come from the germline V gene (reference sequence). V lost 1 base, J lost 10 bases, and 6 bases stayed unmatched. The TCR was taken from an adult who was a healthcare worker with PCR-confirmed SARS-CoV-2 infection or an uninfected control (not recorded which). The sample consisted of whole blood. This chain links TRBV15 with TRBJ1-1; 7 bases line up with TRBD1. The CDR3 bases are TGTGCCACCAGCAGAGCTGGGACAGCTGGAGCTTTCTTT. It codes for CATSRAGTAGAFF.